The source of this TCR beta chain is a study of CD8+CD57+ T cells in acquired aplastic anemia. For the study at large: CD4+ reads averaged around 10 million in healthy donors.

The table lists this clonotype with many counts. Its antigen remains unknown. Study-wide findings and caveats: Both patients and controls carried the same twenty-nine CD8+ CDR3 sequences.

V lost 5 bases and J lost 5, with 6 bases in between. The CDR3 length is 11 residues. Germline loops: CDR1 MNHEY, CDR2 SVGAGI. Genomic DNA, the template, was used for profiling of the TCR beta VDJ and CDR3. Each CDR3 protein is one row after TCRdb ran MiXCR on the reads. The repertoire consists of approximately 160,000 distinct CDR3 sequences, with around 40% occurring once and the leading ten covering 0.8% to 1.1%. V usage is TRBV6-5 and J usage is TRBJ2-5; D is possibly TRBD1 (6 bases). Sequenced: sorted CD4+, CD8+, or CD8+CD57+ T cells (not recorded which) from PBMCs. This sequence was found in a human donor in good health. The CDR3 DNA is TGTGCCAGCAGTACAGGGGAGACCCAGTACTTC. It specifies CASSTGETQYF.